The source of this T cell receptor (beta chain) is a study of blood T cells in healthy people across ages. Study at large: Capturing about one barcoded beta molecule per two T cells was achieved by template switching.

CDR1 is SGHTA, CDR2 FQGTGA, per germline. The CDR3 is made up of 15 amino acids. Deletions cut 0 bases from V and 9 bases from J, with 15 bases between. Researchers isolated at least 7 million PBMCs per sample. Primed by a sample-barcoded 5' primer and a J-beta primer mix, a second PCR proceeded for 7 to 11 cycles. A template-switch adaptor with 12 random nucleotides tagged each cDNA molecule. TCRdb recomputed calls from the 5' RACE reads with MiXCR, one row per CDR3 protein. The table records 1.8 million or so distinct CDR3 sequences, around 42% of them present only once. The sample comprised blood. The V call is TRBV7-3, the J call TRBJ2-1, with D tentatively TRBD2 (7 bases). The receptor was derived from a human donor in good health. The CDR3 region has the DNA TGTGCCAGCAGCTTAACGGTGGGGGGGCTGGGTGAGCAGTTCTTC. Translated, it gives CASSLTVGGLGEQFF.